Given below is one TCR beta chain in context. Its antigen remains unknown. This specimen belongs to a study of a mutant IDH1 vaccine in newly diagnosed glioma. Study information: Treated patients had a mean age of approximately 40 years and a roughly 60% male, around 38% female split.

The germline V gene has CDR1 SGHVS and CDR2 FQNEAQ. V was pared by 5 bases and J by 14 bases, with 5 bases of the junction left unmatched. The CDR3 is 13 amino acids. Time point: week 5, during vaccination. Doses comprised 300 ug of mutant IDH1 20-mer peptide each, plus topical imiquimod. The data were produced by immunoSEQ multiplex PCR, yet TCRdb's version contains in-frame clones alone and is incomplete. The repertoire holds some 51,000 clones, with around 80% as singletons. The receptor's source is a woman between 35 and 50 years old with glioma. Sequenced material: PBMCs, taken from a glioma patient whose treatment included an IDH1 peptide vaccine. The V call is TRBV7-8, the J call TRBJ2-1; TRBD2 matches at 14 bases. CDR3 residues: CASSGTSGGREFF. The CDR3 DNA reads as TGTGCCAGCAGCGGGACTAGCGGGGGTAGGGAGTTCTTC.